The TCR beta chain under discussion was sequenced for a study of blood T cell repertoires in COVID-19. At the level of the study: Nucleic acid was either cDNA or gDNA, and it came from T cells, B-cell-depleted T cells, or PBMCs.

Method: immunoSEQ multiplex PCR; TCRdb's copy keeps in-frame clones and lacks some. The repertoire consists of some 320,000 clones, with around 88% occurring once and the leading ten covering just under 7%. The origin of this receptor is a woman aged 30 to 39 who had recovered from COVID-19. The sample consisted of peripheral blood.

The CDR3 is CASSPTQLSSYNEQFF. CDR3 DNA sequence: TGTGCCAGCAGCCCCACCCAATTGAGCTCCTACAATGAGCAGTTCTTC. V and J are TRBV9 and TRBJ2-1, with D uncertain. CDR1 is SGDLS and CDR2 is YYNGEE in the germline V gene. The CDR3 spans 16 residues. V dropped 4 bases and J dropped 0 bases, with 14 bases sitting between them.